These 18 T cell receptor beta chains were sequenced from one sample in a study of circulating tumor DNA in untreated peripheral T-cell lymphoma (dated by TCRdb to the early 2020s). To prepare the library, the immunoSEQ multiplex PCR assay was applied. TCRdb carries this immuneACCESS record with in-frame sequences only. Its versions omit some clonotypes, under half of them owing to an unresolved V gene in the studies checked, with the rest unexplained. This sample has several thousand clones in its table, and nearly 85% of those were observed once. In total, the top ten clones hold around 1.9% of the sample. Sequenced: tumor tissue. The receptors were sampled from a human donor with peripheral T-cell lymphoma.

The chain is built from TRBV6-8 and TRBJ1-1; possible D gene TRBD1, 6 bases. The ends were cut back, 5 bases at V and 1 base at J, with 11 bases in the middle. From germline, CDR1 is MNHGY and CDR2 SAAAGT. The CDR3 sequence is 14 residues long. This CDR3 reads CASSGRGENTEAFF. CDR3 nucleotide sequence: TGTGCCAGCAGTGGGAGGGGGGAGAACACTGAAGCTTTCTTT.

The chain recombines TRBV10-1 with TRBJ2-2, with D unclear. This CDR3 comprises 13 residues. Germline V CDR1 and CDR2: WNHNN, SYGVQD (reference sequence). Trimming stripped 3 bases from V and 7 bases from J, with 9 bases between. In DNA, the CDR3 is TGCGCCAGCAGTGAAGTGTTAATCGGGGAGCTGTTTTTT. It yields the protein CASSEVLIGELFF.

In DNA form, the CDR3 reads TGTGCCAGCAGCAGCTGGGACAGGGTGAGTGGAAACACCATATATTTT. Protein sequence: CASSSWDRVSGNTIYF. J is TRBJ1-3 and V is TRBV11-3; TRBD1 matches at 9 bases. CDR3 length: 16 residues. V lost 5 bases and J lost 3; bases outside the gene matches: 8. Germline loops: CDR1 SGHNT, CDR2 YENEEA. Filled out from reference TRBV11-3 and TRBJ1-3, the complete variable domain reads EAGVVQSPRYKIIEKKQPVAFWCNPISGHNTLYWYLQNLGQGPELLIRYENEEAVDDSQLPKDRFSAERLKGVDSTLKIQPAELGDSAVYLCASSSWDRVSGNTIYFGEGSWLTVV.

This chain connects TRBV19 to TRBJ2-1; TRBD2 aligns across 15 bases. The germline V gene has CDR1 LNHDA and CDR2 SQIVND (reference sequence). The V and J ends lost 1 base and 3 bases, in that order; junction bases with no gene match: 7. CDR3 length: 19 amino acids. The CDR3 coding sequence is TGTGCCAGTAGTATAGCTCCCGGACTAGCGGGGGGGATCTACAATGAGCAGTTCTTC. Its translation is CASSIAPGLAGGIYNEQFF.

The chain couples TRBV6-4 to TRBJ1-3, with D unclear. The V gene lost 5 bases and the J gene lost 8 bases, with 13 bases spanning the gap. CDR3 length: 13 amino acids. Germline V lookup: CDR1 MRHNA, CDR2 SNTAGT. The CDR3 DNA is TGTGCCAGCAGTTACACGCCCCGGGACACCATATATTTT. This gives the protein CASSYTPRDTIYF.

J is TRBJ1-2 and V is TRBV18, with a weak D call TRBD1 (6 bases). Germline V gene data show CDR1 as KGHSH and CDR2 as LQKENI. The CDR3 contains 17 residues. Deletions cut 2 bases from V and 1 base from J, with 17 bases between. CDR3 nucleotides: TGTGCCAGCTCACCAGGGCTTTCGGACAGTTTTAACTATGGCTACACCTTC. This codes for CASSPGLSDSFNYGYTF.

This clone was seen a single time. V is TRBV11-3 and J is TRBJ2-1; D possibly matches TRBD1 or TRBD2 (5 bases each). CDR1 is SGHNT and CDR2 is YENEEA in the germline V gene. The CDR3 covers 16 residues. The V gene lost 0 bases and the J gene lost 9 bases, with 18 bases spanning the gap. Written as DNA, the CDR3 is TGTGCCAGCAGCTTAGACGGCGGGCCTAGTGGGGGTGAGCAGTTCTTC. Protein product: CASSLDGGPSGGEQFF.

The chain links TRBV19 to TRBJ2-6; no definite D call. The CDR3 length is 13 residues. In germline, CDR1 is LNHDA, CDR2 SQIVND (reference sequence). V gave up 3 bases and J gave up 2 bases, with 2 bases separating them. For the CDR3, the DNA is TGTGCCAGTAGTATTGCTGGGGCCAACGTCCTGACTTTC. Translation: CASSIAGANVLTF. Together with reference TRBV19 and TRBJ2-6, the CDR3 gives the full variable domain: DGGITQSPKYLFRKEGQNVTLSCEQNLNHDAMYWYRQDPGQGLRLIYYSQIVNDFQKGDIAEGYSVSREKKESFPLTVTSAQKNPTAFYLCASSIAGANVLTFGAGSRLTVL.

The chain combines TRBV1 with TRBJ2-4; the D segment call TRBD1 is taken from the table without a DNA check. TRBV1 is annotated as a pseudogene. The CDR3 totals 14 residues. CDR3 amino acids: CASSPNRGENIQYF. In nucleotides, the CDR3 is TGCGCCAGCAGCCCGAACAGGGGCGAAAACATTCAGTACTTC.

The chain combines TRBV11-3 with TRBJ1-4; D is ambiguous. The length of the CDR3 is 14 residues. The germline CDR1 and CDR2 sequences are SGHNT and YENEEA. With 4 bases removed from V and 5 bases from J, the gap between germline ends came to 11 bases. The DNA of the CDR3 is TGTGCCAGCAGCTCGAGCAGAGGGAATGAAAAACTGTTTTTT. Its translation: CASSSSRGNEKLFF.

CDR3: CASSTLLGLSEAFF. The CDR3 region has the DNA TGTGCCAGTAGTACGCTATTGGGACTGTCTGAAGCTTTCTTT. The chain is built from TRBV19 and TRBJ1-1; perhaps TRBD1 as D (5 bases). This CDR3 is 14 amino acids long. Trimming took 4 bases from V and 6 from J, leaving 15 bases between them. The germline CDR1 and CDR2 sequences are LNHDA and SQIVND (reference sequence).

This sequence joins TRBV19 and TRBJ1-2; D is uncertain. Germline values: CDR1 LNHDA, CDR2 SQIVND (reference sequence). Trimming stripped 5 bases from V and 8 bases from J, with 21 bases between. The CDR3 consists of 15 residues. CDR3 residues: CASSGSRAAQRGYTF. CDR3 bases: TGTGCCAGTAGTGGGAGCCGGGCCGCCCAACGGGGCTACACCTTC.

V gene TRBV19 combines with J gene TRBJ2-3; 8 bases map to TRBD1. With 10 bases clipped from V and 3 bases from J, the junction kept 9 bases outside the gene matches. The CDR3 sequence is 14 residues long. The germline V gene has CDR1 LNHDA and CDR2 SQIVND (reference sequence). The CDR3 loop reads CATLQGALTDTQYF. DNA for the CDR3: TGTGCCACCCTCCAGGGGGCTTTAACAGATACGCAGTATTTT.

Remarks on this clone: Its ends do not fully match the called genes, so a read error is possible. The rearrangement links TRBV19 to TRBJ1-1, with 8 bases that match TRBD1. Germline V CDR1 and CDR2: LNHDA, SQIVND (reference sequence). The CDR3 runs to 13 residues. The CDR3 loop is CASNGQGYTEVFF. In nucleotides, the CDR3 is TGTGCCAGTAATGGACAGGGATACACTGAAGTTTTCTTT.

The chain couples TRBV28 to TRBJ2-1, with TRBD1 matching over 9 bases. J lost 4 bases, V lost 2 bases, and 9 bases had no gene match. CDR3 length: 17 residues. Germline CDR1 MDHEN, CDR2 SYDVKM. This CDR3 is CASSLDGTGIAYNEQFF. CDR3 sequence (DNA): TGTGCCAGCAGTTTAGACGGGACAGGGATCGCTTACAATGAGCAGTTCTTC.

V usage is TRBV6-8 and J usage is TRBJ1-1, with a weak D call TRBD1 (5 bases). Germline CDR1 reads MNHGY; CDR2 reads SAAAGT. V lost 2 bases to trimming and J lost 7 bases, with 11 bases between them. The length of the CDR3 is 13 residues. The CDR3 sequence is CASSYRGDSEAFF. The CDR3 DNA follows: TGTGCCAGCAGTTACAGGGGTGACAGTGAAGCTTTCTTT.

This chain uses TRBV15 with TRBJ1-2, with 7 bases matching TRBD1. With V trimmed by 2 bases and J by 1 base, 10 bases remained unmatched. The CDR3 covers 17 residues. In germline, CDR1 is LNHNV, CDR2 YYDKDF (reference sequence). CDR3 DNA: TGTGCCACCAGCAGATTTTCCCGGGACAGCGATAACTATGGCTACACCTTC. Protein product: CATSRFSRDSDNYGYTF.

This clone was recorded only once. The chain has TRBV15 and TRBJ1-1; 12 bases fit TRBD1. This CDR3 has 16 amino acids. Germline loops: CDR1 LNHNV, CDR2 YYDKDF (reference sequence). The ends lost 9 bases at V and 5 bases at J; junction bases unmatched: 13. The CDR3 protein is CATRRDRGRYFTEAFF. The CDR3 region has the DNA TGTGCCACTCGTCGGGACAGGGGGCGTTATTTTACTGAAGCTTTCTTT.